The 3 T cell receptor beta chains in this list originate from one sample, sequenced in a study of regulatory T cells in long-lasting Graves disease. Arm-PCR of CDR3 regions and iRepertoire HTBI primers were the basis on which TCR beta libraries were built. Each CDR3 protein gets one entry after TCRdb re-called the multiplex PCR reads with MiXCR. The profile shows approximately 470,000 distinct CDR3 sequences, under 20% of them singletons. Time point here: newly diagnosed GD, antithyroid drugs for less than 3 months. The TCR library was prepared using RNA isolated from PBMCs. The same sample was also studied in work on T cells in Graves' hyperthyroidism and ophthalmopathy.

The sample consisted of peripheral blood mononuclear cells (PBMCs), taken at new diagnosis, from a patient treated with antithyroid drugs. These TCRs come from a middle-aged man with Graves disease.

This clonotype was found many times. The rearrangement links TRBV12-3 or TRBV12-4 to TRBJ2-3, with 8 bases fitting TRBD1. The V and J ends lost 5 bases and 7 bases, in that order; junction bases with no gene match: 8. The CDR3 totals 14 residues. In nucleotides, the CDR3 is TGTGCCAGCAGTCCCGGGACAGGCGGATATACGCAGTATTTT. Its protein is CASSPGTGGYTQYF.

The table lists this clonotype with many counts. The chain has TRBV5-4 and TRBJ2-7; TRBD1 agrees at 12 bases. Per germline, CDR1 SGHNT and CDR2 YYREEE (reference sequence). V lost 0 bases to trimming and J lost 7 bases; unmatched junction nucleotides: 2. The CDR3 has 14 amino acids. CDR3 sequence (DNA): TGTGCCAGCAGCTTGGGGGACAGGGGGCGGGAGCAGTACTTC. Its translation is CASSLGDRGREQYF.

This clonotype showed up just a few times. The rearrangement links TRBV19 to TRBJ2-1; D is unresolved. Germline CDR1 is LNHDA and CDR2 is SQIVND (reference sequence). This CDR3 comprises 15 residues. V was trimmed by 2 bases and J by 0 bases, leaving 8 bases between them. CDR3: CASSISRNSYNEQFF. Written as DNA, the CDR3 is TGTGCCAGTAGTATATCTAGAAACTCCTACAATGAGCAGTTCTTC.